This T cell receptor (beta chain) was sequenced during a study of technical replicates of blood from a handful of donors. Repertoires were generated with immunoSEQ multiplex PCR, while TCRdb's copy carries only in-frame clones and drops some. The table includes about 99,000 clones, about 96% detected once. The CDR3 totals 15 residues. CDR1 is MNHNS and CDR2 is SASEGT in the germline V gene. V lost 7 bases and J 1 base, leaving 15 bases between the germline ends. The chain links TRBV6-1 to TRBJ2-3; D is unclear. Sequencing input: T cells isolated from PBMCs. This clonotype was sampled from a human donor in good health. The CDR3 DNA reads TGTGCCAGCACCGAAGGCCTAGTTCGCACAGATACGCAGTATTTT. This codes for CASTEGLVRTDTQYF.